This entry concerns a single T cell receptor (beta chain). What it binds is unknown. Using RNA transcripts as the source, TCR beta CDR3 regions were amplified. In the first-round RT-PCR of the TCR CDR3, the HTBI primer set was used. MiXCR was run by TCRdb on the multiplex PCR reads, yielding one entry per CDR3 protein. Here the sample spans 650,000 to 800,000 distinct CDR3 sequences, roughly 46% being singletons. Not enrolled were patients with uncontrolled infection, other autoimmune disease, pregnancy or lactation. Each diagnosis drew on symptoms, thyroxine, TRAb, thyroid ultrasound and orbital computed tomography findings. This entry is derived from a study of T cells in Graves' hyperthyroidism and ophthalmopathy. Broader study findings: In simple terms, a model built on 13 V-J features told ophthalmopathy apart from stable hyperthyroidism. Most thyroid-expanded clonotypes above 0.001 were also found in blood.

From germline, CDR1 is ENHRY and CDR2 SYGVKD. This CDR3 has 14 amino acids. The V end was cut by 0 bases, the J end by 9 bases, with 14 bases between. The chain has TRBV10-3 and TRBJ2-5; D not certain. The TCR was taken from an adult man with Graves' disease, either hyperthyroidism or ophthalmopathy (not recorded which). Sequencing input: peripheral blood or thyroid tissue (not recorded which). As DNA, the CDR3 is TGTGCCATCAGTGAGTCTAAGAGAGGTCAGCCCCAGTACTTC. Encoded protein: CAISESKRGQPQYF.